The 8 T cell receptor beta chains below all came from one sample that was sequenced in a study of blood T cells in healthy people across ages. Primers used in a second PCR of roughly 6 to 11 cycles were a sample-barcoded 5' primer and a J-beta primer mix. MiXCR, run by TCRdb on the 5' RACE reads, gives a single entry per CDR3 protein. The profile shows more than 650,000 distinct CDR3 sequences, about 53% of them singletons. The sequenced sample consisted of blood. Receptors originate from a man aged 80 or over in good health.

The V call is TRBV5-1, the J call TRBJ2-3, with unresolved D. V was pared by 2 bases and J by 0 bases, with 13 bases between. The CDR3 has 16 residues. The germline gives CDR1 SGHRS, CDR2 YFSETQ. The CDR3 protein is CASSLGLVKSTDTQYF. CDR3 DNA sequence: TGCGCCAGCAGCTTAGGGCTGGTCAAGAGCACAGATACGCAGTATTTT. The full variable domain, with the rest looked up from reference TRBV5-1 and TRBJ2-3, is KAGVTQTPRYLIKTRGQQVTLSCSPISGHRSVSWYQQTPGQGLQFLFEYFSETQRNKGNFPGRFSGRQFSNSRSEMNVSTLELGDSALYLCASSLGLVKSTDTQYFGPGTRLTVL.

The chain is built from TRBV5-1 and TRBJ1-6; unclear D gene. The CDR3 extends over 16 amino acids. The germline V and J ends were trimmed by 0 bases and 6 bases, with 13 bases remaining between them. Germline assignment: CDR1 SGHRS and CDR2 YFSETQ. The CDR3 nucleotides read TGCGCCAGCAGCTTGGAATCTCGGGCCAGTAATTCACCCCTCCACTTT. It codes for CASSLESRASNSPLHF.

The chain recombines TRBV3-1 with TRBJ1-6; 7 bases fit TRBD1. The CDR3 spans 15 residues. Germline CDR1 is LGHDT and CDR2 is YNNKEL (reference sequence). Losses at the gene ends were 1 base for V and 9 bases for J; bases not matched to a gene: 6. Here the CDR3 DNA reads TGTGCCAGCAGCCAAGGACAGGGCTCCCGTTCACCCCTCCACTTT. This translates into CASSQGQGSRSPLHF. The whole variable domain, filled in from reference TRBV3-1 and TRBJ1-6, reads DTAVSQTPKYLVTQMGNDKSIKCEQNLGHDTMYWYKQDSKKFLKIMFSYNNKELIINETVPNRFSPKSPDKAHLNLHINSLELGDSAVYFCASSQGQGSRSPLHFGNGTRLTVT.

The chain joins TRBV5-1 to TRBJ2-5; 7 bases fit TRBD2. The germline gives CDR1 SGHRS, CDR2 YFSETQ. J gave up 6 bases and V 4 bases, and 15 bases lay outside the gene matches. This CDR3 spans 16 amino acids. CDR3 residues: CASSPSISAGEKTQYF. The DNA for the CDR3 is TGCGCCAGCAGCCCCTCAATCAGTGCGGGAGAGAAGACCCAGTACTTC.

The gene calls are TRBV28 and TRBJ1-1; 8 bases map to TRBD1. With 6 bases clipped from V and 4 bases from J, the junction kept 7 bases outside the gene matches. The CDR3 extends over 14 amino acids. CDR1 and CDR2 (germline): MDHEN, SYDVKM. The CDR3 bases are TGTGCCAGCAGCCCAGGGGGCAGGAGCACTGAAGCTTTCTTT. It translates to CASSPGGRSTEAFF.

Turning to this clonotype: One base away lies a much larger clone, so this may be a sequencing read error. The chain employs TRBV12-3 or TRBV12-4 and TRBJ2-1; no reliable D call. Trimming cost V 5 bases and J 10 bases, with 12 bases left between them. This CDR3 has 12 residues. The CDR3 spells CASSEMGYEQFF. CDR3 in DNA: TGTGCCAGCAGTGAAATGGGTTACGAGCAGTTCTTC.

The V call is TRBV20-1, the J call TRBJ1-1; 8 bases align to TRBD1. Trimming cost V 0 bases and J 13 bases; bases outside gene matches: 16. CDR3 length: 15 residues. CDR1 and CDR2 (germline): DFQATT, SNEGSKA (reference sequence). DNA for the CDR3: TGCAGTGCTAGAGATAACGTCCAGGGGGCGGCGAAGGTTTTCTTT. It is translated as CSARDNVQGAAKVFF.

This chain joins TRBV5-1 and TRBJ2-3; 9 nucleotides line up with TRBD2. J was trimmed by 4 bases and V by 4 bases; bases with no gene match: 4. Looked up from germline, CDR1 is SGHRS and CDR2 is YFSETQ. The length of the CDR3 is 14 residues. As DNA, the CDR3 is TGCGCCAGCAGCCAGGGACTAGCCCCAGATACGCAGTATTTT. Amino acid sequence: CASSQGLAPDTQYF.